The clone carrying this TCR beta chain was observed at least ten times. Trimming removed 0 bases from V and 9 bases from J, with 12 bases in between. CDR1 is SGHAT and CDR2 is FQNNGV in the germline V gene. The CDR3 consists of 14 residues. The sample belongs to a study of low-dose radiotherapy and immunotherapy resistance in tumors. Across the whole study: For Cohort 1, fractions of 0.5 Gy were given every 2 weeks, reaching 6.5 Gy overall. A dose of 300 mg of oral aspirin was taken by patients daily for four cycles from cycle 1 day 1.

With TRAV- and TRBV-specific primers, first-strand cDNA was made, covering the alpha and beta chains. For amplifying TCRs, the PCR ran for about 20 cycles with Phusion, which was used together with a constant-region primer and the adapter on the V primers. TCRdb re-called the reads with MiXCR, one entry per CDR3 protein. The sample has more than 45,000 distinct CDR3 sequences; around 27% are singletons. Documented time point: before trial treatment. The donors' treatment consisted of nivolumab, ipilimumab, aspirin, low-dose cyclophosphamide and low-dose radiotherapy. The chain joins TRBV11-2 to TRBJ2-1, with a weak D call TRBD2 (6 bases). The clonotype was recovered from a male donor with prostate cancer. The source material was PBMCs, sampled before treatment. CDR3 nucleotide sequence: TGTGCCAGCAGCTTAGATTCGTCCGGGGGTGAGCAGTTCTTC. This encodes CASSLDSSGGEQFF.